These 27 T cell receptor beta chains came from one sample sequenced in a study of CD8 T cells in Susac syndrome. With random hexamers, roughly 0.45 to 1 ug RNA was reverse transcribed. From the immunoSEQ multiplex PCR reads, TCRdb called clonotypes with MiXCR, one entry per CDR3 protein. The top ten hold around 0.13% of the sample, which has 150,000 to 200,000 distinct CDR3 sequences, 90% to 95% seen once. The specimen sequenced was CD4+ T cells from PBMCs. The receptors stem from a human donor in good health.

The chain links TRBV6-5 to TRBJ1-2; a weak D match, TRBD1 (5 bases). The CDR3 consists of 13 residues. Trimming took 7 bases from V and 3 from J, leaving 12 bases between them. The germline V gene encodes CDR1 MNHEY and CDR2 SVGAGI. CDR3 nucleotides: TGTGCCAGCACCGGAATGGGGGACTATGGCTACACCTTC. Its protein is CASTGMGDYGYTF.

The chain employs TRBV18 and TRBJ2-7; 13 nucleotides agree with TRBD2. Germline lookup yields CDR1 KGHSH and CDR2 LQKENI. J gave up 0 bases and V 6 bases, and 8 bases lay outside the gene matches. The CDR3 covers 17 residues. The chain's CDR3 is CASSSGLAGESSYEQYF. CDR3 nucleotide sequence: TGTGCCAGCTCCTCTGGACTAGCGGGGGAGAGCTCCTACGAGCAGTACTTC.

The V and J genes are TRBV7-2 and TRBJ1-1, with D tentatively TRBD1 (5 bases). The CDR3 totals 14 residues. Germline CDR1 SGHTA, CDR2 FQGNSA. Trimming stripped 2 bases from V and 3 bases from J, with 10 bases between. The CDR3 here is CASSLPGGDTEAFF. CDR3 nucleotide sequence: TGTGCCAGCAGCTTACCGGGGGGGGACACTGAAGCTTTCTTT.

This clonotype was picked up one time. CDR3 loop: CASSFRSIYNSPLHF. CDR3 in DNA: TGTGCCAGCAGTTTCAGGTCCATCTATAATTCACCCCTCCACTTT. The chain joins TRBV12-3 or TRBV12-4 to TRBJ1-6; D is unresolved. The V end was cut by 3 bases, the J end by 3 bases, with 9 bases between. This CDR3 region has 15 residues.

The chain is built from TRBV14 and TRBJ2-7; D is perhaps TRBD1 (5 bases). CDR1 is SGHDN and CDR2 is FVKESK in the germline V gene. V lost 1 base, J lost 7 bases, and 14 bases lay in between. This CDR3 spans 14 amino acids. CDR3 in amino acids: CASSQVQGPGEQYF. DNA for the CDR3: TGTGCCAGCAGCCAAGTTCAGGGCCCAGGGGAGCAGTACTTC.

The chain recombines TRBV7-9 with TRBJ1-2; D may be TRBD1 (5 bases). Trimming removed 3 bases from V and 4 bases from J, with 15 bases in between. The CDR3 length is 15 residues. Per germline, CDR1 SEHNR and CDR2 FQNEAQ (reference sequence). The CDR3 protein is CASSFTAGGSYGYTF. CDR3 nucleotide sequence: TGTGCCAGCAGCTTTACCGCGGGGGGTTCCTATGGCTACACCTTC.

This clonotype was detected once. V and J are TRBV5-6 and TRBJ1-5, with 7 bases that match TRBD1. Trimming removed 4 bases from V and 9 bases from J; junction bases left unmatched: 10. Germline CDR1 SGHDT, CDR2 YYEEEE. This CDR3 is built from 14 residues. CDR3 sequence reads: CASSTGQAPLPQHF. The CDR3, as DNA: TGTGCCAGCAGCACCGGACAGGCCCCGCTGCCCCAGCATTTT. Full variable domain (remainder filled in from reference TRBV5-6 and TRBJ1-5): DAGVTQSPTHLIKTRGQQVTLRCSPKSGHDTVSWYQQALGQGPQFIFQYYEEEERQRGNFPDRFSGHQFPNYSSELNVNALLLGDSALYLCASSTGQAPLPQHFGDGTRLSIL.

V gene TRBV20-1 combines with J gene TRBJ2-5, with 12 bases that match TRBD2. CDR1 DFQATT and CDR2 SNEGSKA come from the germline V gene (reference sequence). Germline trimming cut 7 bases from V and 2 bases from J; bases unmatched to any gene: 8. CDR3 length: 15 residues. CDR3 amino acids: CSGMTSGGRQETQYF. Here the CDR3 DNA reads TGCAGTGGTATGACTAGCGGGGGAAGACAAGAGACCCAGTACTTC.

V gene TRBV5-4 combines with J gene TRBJ2-1; D uncertain. Trimming took off 4 bases at V and 0 bases at J, with 11 bases between the two ends. There are 15 residues in the CDR3. The V gene's germline CDR1 is SGHNT and CDR2 YYREEE (reference sequence). CDR3: CASSPRFSSYNEQFF. CDR3 coding DNA: TGTGCCAGCAGCCCGAGGTTTAGCTCCTACAATGAGCAGTTCTTC.

This clonotype was found a few times. The chain joins TRBV18 to TRBJ1-1; D is unresolved. V lost 0 bases, J lost 1 base, and 6 bases lay in between. CDR1 is KGHSH and CDR2 is LQKENI in the germline V gene. CDR3 length equals 14 residues. The CDR3 region is CASSPPGANTEAFF. The CDR3 coding sequence is TGTGCCAGCTCACCACCGGGCGCGAACACTGAAGCTTTCTTT.

For the CDR3, the DNA is TGTGCCAGCACCAAGCGGGGTACGGATTCACCCCTCCACTTT. This gives the protein CASTKRGTDSPLHF. The chain combines TRBV2 with TRBJ1-6, with D hard to call. Trimming shortened V by 7 bases and J by 8 bases, and 15 bases separated the two germline ends. The V gene's germline CDR1 is SNHLY and CDR2 FYNNEI. This CDR3 spans 14 amino acids.

The genes are TRBV2 and TRBJ1-1; D unresolved. The V end lost 4 bases, the J end lost 0 bases, and 9 bases lay between the germline ends. The CDR3 is 14 amino acids. Germline V CDR1 and CDR2: SNHLY, FYNNEI. CDR3 nucleotide sequence: TGTGCCAGCAGTGTCCAGTTAATGAACACTGAAGCTTTCTTT. This gives the protein CASSVQLMNTEAFF.

The chain links TRBV3-1 to TRBJ2-7; possible D gene TRBD1, 5 bases. The CDR3 is 13 residues long. Germline CDR1 is LGHDT and CDR2 is YNNKEL (reference sequence). Trimming pared 0 bases from V and 9 bases from J, leaving 12 bases between. The CDR3 nucleotides read TGTGCCAGCAGCCAAGAGGCAGGGCCGGGGCAGTACTTC. Amino acid sequence: CASSQEAGPGQYF.

The gene calls are TRBV9 and TRBJ2-1; D tentatively fits TRBD1 or TRBD2 (5 bases each). The germline CDR1 and CDR2 sequences are SGDLS and YYNGEE. The germline V and J ends were trimmed by 1 base and 1 base, with 15 bases remaining between them. The CDR3 spans 17 residues. CDR3 sequence (DNA): TGTGCCAGCAGCGTAAATCCCCGGGACGGATCCTACAATGAGCAGTTCTTC. It specifies CASSVNPRDGSYNEQFF.

The chain joins TRBV12-3 or TRBV12-4 to TRBJ2-4; D might be TRBD2 (6 bases). The V and J ends lost 5 bases and 5 bases respectively, with 16 bases between them. The CDR3 consists of 15 residues. The CDR3 DNA reads as TGTGCCAGCAGTCCCCCCGGGACTCGTCAAAACATTCAGTACTTC. This translates into CASSPPGTRQNIQYF.

J is TRBJ1-1 and V is TRBV19; a weak D match, TRBD1 (5 bases). Deletions cut 2 bases from V and 7 bases from J, with 17 bases between. The CDR3 covers 15 residues. The germline V gene has CDR1 LNHDA and CDR2 SQIVND (reference sequence). CDR3 region: CASSILGPGEGEAFF. DNA for the CDR3: TGTGCCAGTAGTATACTGGGACCCGGCGAAGGTGAAGCTTTCTTT.

V usage is TRBV19 and J usage is TRBJ1-5; D not certain. V lost 3 bases to trimming and J lost 3 bases, with 9 bases between them. CDR1 is LNHDA, CDR2 SQIVND, per germline (reference sequence). The CDR3 is 14 residues long. Written as DNA, the CDR3 is TGTGCCAGTAGTATGGGCAGTCTCAATCAGCCCCAGCATTTT. It encodes CASSMGSLNQPQHF.

This clonotype came up once. The chain recombines TRBV12-3 or TRBV12-4 with TRBJ1-2; 8 nucleotides match TRBD1. This CDR3 contains 15 residues. The V gene end was trimmed by 7 bases and the J gene end by 4 bases; junction bases not matched to a gene: 11. CDR3 in amino acids: CASTLRTGPSYGYTF. The CDR3 nucleotides are TGTGCCAGCACCCTGAGGACAGGGCCTTCCTATGGCTACACCTTC.

The chain recombines TRBV7-3 with TRBJ1-2; possibly TRBD1 for D (6 bases). This CDR3 contains 14 residues. V was shortened by 5 bases and J by 4 bases, with 14 bases between the two germline ends. Looked up from germline, CDR1 is SGHTA and CDR2 is FQGTGA. CDR3 nucleotide sequence: TGTGCCAGCAGCCCACAGGGATTTGGCTATGGCTACACCTTC. Translated: CASSPQGFGYGYTF.

The chain joins TRBV5-1 to TRBJ1-3; D is ambiguous. The CDR3 runs to 16 residues. Germline CDR1 and CDR2: SGHRS and YFSETQ. V gave up 2 bases and J gave up 0 bases, with 12 bases separating them. CDR3 coding DNA: TGCGCCAGCAGCTTAAGCGGACCGGTCTCTGGAAACACCATATATTTT. Encoded protein: CASSLSGPVSGNTIYF.

The V gene is TRBV5-4, the J gene TRBJ2-5; D is undetermined. The CDR3 contains 12 residues. Germline V gene data show CDR1 as SGHNT and CDR2 as YYREEE (reference sequence). With 0 bases removed from V and 6 bases from J, the gap between germline ends came to 6 bases. CDR3 in DNA: TGTGCCAGCAGCTTGGCCAGCCAGACCCAGTACTTC. Residues: CASSLASQTQYF. The full variable domain, in which reference TRBV5-4 and TRBJ2-5 provide the parts outside the CDR3, is ETGVTQSPTHLIKTRGQQVTLRCSSQSGHNTVSWYQQALGQGPQFIFQYYREEENGRGNFPPRFSGLQFPNYSSELNVNALELDDSALYLCASSLASQTQYFGPGTRLLVL.

The chain has TRBV23-1 and TRBJ1-4; 7 bases agree with TRBD1. TRBV23-1 is sorted into the ORF group, with uncertain function. The CDR3 has 15 residues. The V gene end was trimmed by 3 bases and the J gene end by 4 bases; junction bases not matched to a gene: 5. CDR3 loop: CASSHQGTVNEKLFF. The CDR3 DNA reads TGCGCCAGCAGTCACCAAGGGACAGTTAATGAAAAACTGTTTTTT.

The chain links TRBV16 to TRBJ1-4; 10 nucleotides align to TRBD1. The germline CDR1 and CDR2 sequences are KGHSY and FQNENV. V shed 8 bases and J 0 bases; nucleotides not matched to a gene: 6. The CDR3 is made up of 16 amino acids. Written as DNA, the CDR3 is TGTGCCAGCGTCCGGGACAGGGGTGCAACTAATGAAAAACTGTTTTTT. Its protein is CASVRDRGATNEKLFF.

The chain combines TRBV2 with TRBJ2-7; D not resolved. The CDR3 covers 11 residues. Deletions cut 9 bases from V and 3 bases from J, with 9 bases between. The germline V gene has CDR1 SNHLY and CDR2 FYNNEI. The CDR3 loop is CASARDYEQYF. In DNA, the CDR3 is TGTGCCAGTGCTAGGGACTACGAGCAGTACTTC. The full variable domain, its missing parts supplied by reference TRBV2 and TRBJ2-7, is EPEVTQTPSHQVTQMGQEVILRCVPISNHLYFYWYRQILGQKVEFLVSFYNNEISEKSEIFDDQFSVERPDGSNFTLKIRSTKLEDSAMYFCASARDYEQYFGPGTRLTVT.

The chain is built from TRBV29-1 and TRBJ2-2; D is uncertain. Germline assignment: CDR1 SQVTM and CDR2 ANQGSEA. V was trimmed by 3 bases and J by 1 base, leaving 6 bases between them. The length of the CDR3 is 13 residues. As DNA, the CDR3 is TGCAGCGTTGACCCCCAGAACACCGGGGAGCTGTTTTTT. This sequence encodes CSVDPQNTGELFF.

The rearrangement joins TRBV6-5 to TRBJ1-1; 7 nucleotides agree with TRBD1. This CDR3 region has 14 residues. Germline CDR1 and CDR2: MNHEY and SVGAGI. The junction had 16 bases not matched to a gene; V was cut back by 6 bases and J by 12 bases. CDR3 coding DNA: TGTGCCAGCAGCCCTTTCACCCCGGGACAGCGACCTTTCTTT. Translated, it gives CASSPFTPGQRPFF.

The CDR3 is CASSLGQERNQPQHF. The CDR3 coding sequence is TGCGCCAGCAGCTTGGGCCAGGAACGCAATCAGCCCCAGCATTTT. The rearrangement links TRBV5-1 to TRBJ1-5; D unresolved. The V end was cut by 0 bases, the J end by 2 bases, with 9 bases between. In germline, CDR1 is SGHRS, CDR2 YFSETQ. The CDR3 is 15 amino acids.